One and the same sample provided the 9 T cell receptor beta chains below, sequenced in a study of graft-versus-host responses after intestinal transplantation. Assay used: immunoSEQ multiplex PCR; TCRdb lists only in-frame clones, some missing. This sample has tens of thousands of clones, with roughly 94% found just once. This material consisted of PBMCs, taken 156 days after intestinal transplant. The receptors here all came from a human patient who received an intestinal transplant, so some T cells may come from the graft donor.

This rearrangement joins TRBV19 to TRBJ2-7; D unclear. Trimming removed 3 bases at V and 2 bases at J, with 8 bases between. The CDR3 length is 13 residues. Germline lookup yields CDR1 LNHDA and CDR2 SQIVND (reference sequence). CDR3 sequence: CASSIGPTYEQYF. CDR3 DNA sequence: TGTGCCAGTAGTATTGGCCCTACCTACGAGCAGTACTTC.

The chain joins TRBV2 to TRBJ2-1; 8 bases are shared with TRBD2. Unmatched junction bases numbered 10, after V lost 1 base and J lost 8 bases. From germline, CDR1 is SNHLY and CDR2 FYNNEI. The CDR3 sequence is 16 residues long. The CDR3 sequence is CASSEEGLAHGDEQFF. CDR3 in DNA: TGTGCCAGCAGTGAAGAAGGACTAGCCCATGGCGATGAGCAGTTCTTC.

The chain has TRBV7-9 and TRBJ2-1, with D hard to call. V dropped 5 bases and J dropped 3 bases, with 17 bases sitting between them. CDR3 length equals 16 residues. CDR1 and CDR2 (germline): SEHNR, FQNEAQ (reference sequence). For the CDR3, the DNA is TGTGCCAGCAGCCCCCGGACCGGGTTGGGCTACAATGAGCAGTTCTTC. It is translated as CASSPRTGLGYNEQFF.

The chain is built from TRBV5-1 and TRBJ2-1; the match to TRBD2 covers 9 bases. Trimming removed 4 bases from V and 9 bases from J; junction bases left unmatched: 11. The germline V gene encodes CDR1 SGHRS and CDR2 YFSETQ. The CDR3 sequence is 15 residues long. For the CDR3, the DNA is TGCGCCAGCAGCCCCGGGACTAGCTGGGCGATTGAGCAGTTCTTC. Its protein product is CASSPGTSWAIEQFF.

The DNA for the CDR3 is TGTGCCAGCAGCTTAAATTTTTTTGATAGGGAGACTGGAAACACCATATATTTT. Its translation: CASSLNFFDRETGNTIYF. The gene calls are TRBV13 and TRBJ1-3, with D hard to call. This CDR3 is built from 18 residues. V lost 2 bases and J lost 2, with 19 bases in between. From germline, CDR1 is PRHDT and CDR2 FYEKMQ (reference sequence). Variable domain in full (rest from reference TRBV13 and TRBJ1-3): AAGVIQSPRHLIKEKRETATLKCYPIPRHDTVYWYQQGPGQDPQFLISFYEKMQSDKGSIPDRFSAQQFSDYHSELNMSSLELGDSALYFCASSLNFFDRETGNTIYFGEGSWLTVV.

The V gene is TRBV18, the J gene TRBJ2-2, with D hard to call. The V end was cut by 0 bases, the J end by 8 bases, with 10 bases between. CDR3 length: 14 amino acids. The germline CDR1 and CDR2 sequences are KGHSH and LQKENI. The CDR3 bases are TGTGCCAGCTCACCACCGTGGGCCTCAGGGGAGCTGTTTTTT. Protein product: CASSPPWASGELFF.

This chain uses TRBV7-2 with TRBJ1-4, with D unresolved. Germline V gene data show CDR1 as SGHTA and CDR2 as FQGNSA. Trimming cost V 6 bases and J 1 base, with 3 bases left between them. The CDR3 totals 12 residues. CDR3 sequence: CASRGTNEKLFF. CDR3 coding DNA: TGTGCCAGCAGGGGAACTAATGAAAAACTGTTTTTT.

The chain uses TRBV11-2 and TRBJ2-7, with TRBD1 as a possible D gene (6 bases). CDR3 size: 14 residues. Germline CDR1 and CDR2: SGHAT and FQNNGV. V dropped 3 bases and J dropped 2 bases, with 11 bases sitting between them. The CDR3 DNA reads TGTGCCAGCAGCTTTGGAGAGGGGGCCTACGAGCAGTACTTC. As protein: CASSFGEGAYEQYF.

For the CDR3, the DNA is TGTGCCAGCAGCACAATACAGGGGGCAGGAGCTTTCTTT. Protein product: CASSTIQGAGAFF. The chain links TRBV7-9 to TRBJ1-1; 9 nucleotides line up with TRBD1. Germline V gene lookup returns CDR1 SEHNR and CDR2 FQNEAQ (reference sequence). V was clipped by 5 bases and J by 10 bases; unmatched bases: 8. This CDR3 contains 13 residues.